These 26 T cell receptor beta chains came from one sample sequenced in a study of OX40 agonist ivuxolimab in advanced cancers. The data were produced by immunoSEQ multiplex PCR, yet TCRdb's version contains in-frame clones alone and is incomplete. The sample has roughly 20,000 clones; roughly nine tenths are singletons. The input for sequencing was CD4+ or CD8+ T cells sorted from blood, taken in a trial of the OX40 agonist ivuxolimab. The receptor set was obtained from an adult with an advanced solid tumor such as melanoma, head and neck, liver or kidney cancer.

The genes are TRBV11-2 and TRBJ2-2; 11 bases fit TRBD2. V shed 3 bases, J shed 1 base, and the junction held 1 base outside the gene matches. The CDR3 length is 16 residues. CDR1 and CDR2 (germline): SGHAT, FQNNGV. The CDR3 spells CASSLLAGGNTGELFF. As DNA, the CDR3 is TGTGCCAGCAGCTTGCTAGCGGGAGGGAACACCGGGGAGCTGTTTTTT.

The genes are TRBV6-4 and TRBJ1-6, with D hard to call. The germline V and J ends were trimmed by 0 bases and 6 bases, with 3 bases remaining between them. The CDR3 spans 13 residues. CDR1 is MRHNA, CDR2 SNTAGT, per germline. CDR3 region: CASSDSGNSPLHF. DNA of the CDR3: TGTGCCAGCAGTGACTCGGGTAATTCACCCCTCCACTTT.

This chain connects TRBV10-2 to TRBJ2-3; D uncertain. The CDR3 is 15 amino acids. Between the trimmed V and J ends, which lost 3 bases and 6 bases, there was a span of 16 bases. Germline CDR1 is WSHSY and CDR2 is SAAADI. As DNA, the CDR3 is TGCGCCAGCAGTGAAGGAATCAGACCCTTCGATACGCAGTATTTT. It codes for CASSEGIRPFDTQYF.

This clone has just one count. The rearrangement joins TRBV5-1 to TRBJ2-5; D remains unclear. Germline lookup yields CDR1 SGHRS and CDR2 YFSETQ. CDR3 length: 13 amino acids. V was shortened by 4 bases and J by 2 bases, with 9 bases between the two germline ends. CDR3 amino acids: CASSPRIQETQYF. The CDR3 DNA is TGCGCCAGCAGCCCTCGGATACAAGAGACCCAGTACTTC. The entire variable domain, with the rest obtained from reference TRBV5-1 and TRBJ2-5, is as follows: KAGVTQTPRYLIKTRGQQVTLSCSPISGHRSVSWYQQTPGQGLQFLFEYFSETQRNKGNFPGRFSGRQFSNSRSEMNVSTLELGDSALYLCASSPRIQETQYFGPGTRLLVL.

V is TRBV7-9 and J is TRBJ2-5, with a possible D match to TRBD1 (5 bases). Trimming cost V 3 bases and J 5 bases, with 16 bases left between them. Germline loops: CDR1 SEHNR, CDR2 FQNEAQ (reference sequence). The CDR3 runs to 15 residues. The CDR3 sequence: CASSFSGSLAETQYF. CDR3 coding DNA: TGTGCCAGCAGCTTTTCAGGGTCCCTTGCGGAGACCCAGTACTTC.

This clone has a single count. The J gene is TRBJ1-1, the V gene TRBV11-2; D perhaps matches TRBD1 (6 bases). Germline CDR1 SGHAT, CDR2 FQNNGV. The CDR3 has 15 amino acids. Between the trimmed V and J ends, which lost 6 bases and 1 base, there was a span of 15 bases. The CDR3 loop reads CASSKSIGGNTEAFF. CDR3 nucleotides: TGTGCCAGCAGTAAAAGTATAGGGGGGAACACTGAAGCTTTCTTT.

The chain carries TRBV5-1 and TRBJ2-1, with a weak D call TRBD2 (6 bases). Trimming left V 4 bases short and J 8 bases short, with 16 bases between. The CDR3 contains 14 residues. Germline CDR1 and CDR2: SGHRS and YFSETQ. CDR3 nucleotide sequence: TGCGCCAGCAGCCTCCTGACTTGGGGGGATGAGCAGTTCTTC. It encodes CASSLLTWGDEQFF.

V and J are TRBV19 and TRBJ2-1; D might be TRBD1 or TRBD2, each matching 5 bases. The CDR3 totals 16 residues. The V gene lost 4 bases and the J gene lost 3 bases, with 16 bases spanning the gap. Germline V lookup: CDR1 LNHDA, CDR2 SQIVND (reference sequence). Written as DNA, the CDR3 is TGTGCCAGTAGTACACTACCGGGACCAGACTACAATGAGCAGTTCTTC. Its protein is CASSTLPGPDYNEQFF.

J is TRBJ2-5 and V is TRBV18; D gene ambiguous. There are 16 residues in the CDR3. The V and J ends lost 0 bases and 5 bases respectively, with 16 bases between them. CDR1 and CDR2 (germline): KGHSH, LQKENI. CDR3 sequence: CASSPPVAYPEETQYF. CDR3 DNA sequence: TGTGCCAGCTCACCACCGGTCGCCTATCCGGAGGAGACCCAGTACTTC.

The chain uses TRBV10-2 and TRBJ2-1, with D possibly TRBD1 on 6 matching bases. The germline V and J ends were trimmed by 3 bases and 2 bases, with 14 bases remaining between them. Germline CDR1 WSHSY, CDR2 SAAADI. The length of the CDR3 is 16 residues. The CDR3 sequence is CASSDRGAVAYNEQFF. In DNA, the CDR3 is TGCGCCAGCAGTGACAGGGGTGCGGTTGCCTACAATGAGCAGTTCTTC.

The chain recombines TRBV4-1 with TRBJ1-3, with D perhaps matching TRBD1 (5 bases). This CDR3 is built from 15 residues. V was trimmed by 1 base and J by 4 bases, leaving 11 bases between them. Germline lookup yields CDR1 MGHRA and CDR2 YSYEKL. The CDR3 region has the DNA TGCGCCAGCAGCCAAGTTTCAGGGATGGGAAACACCATATATTTT. This codes for CASSQVSGMGNTIYF.

The chain carries TRBV7-3 and TRBJ2-3; D is unclear. V lost 5 bases and J 5 bases, leaving 11 bases between the germline ends. This CDR3 has 13 amino acids. Germline assignment: CDR1 SGHTA and CDR2 FQGTGA. For the CDR3, the DNA is TGTGCCAGCAGCCCCCGGATGAGAGATACGCAGTATTTT. Translated: CASSPRMRDTQYF.

The genes are TRBV7-9 and TRBJ1-1; the match to TRBD1 covers 7 bases. The CDR3 covers 14 residues. V was clipped by 5 bases and J by 5 bases; unmatched bases: 8. CDR1 is SEHNR, CDR2 FQNEAQ, per germline (reference sequence). CDR3 region: CASSPVDRDTEAFF. The DNA for the CDR3 is TGTGCCAGCAGCCCAGTAGACAGGGATACTGAAGCTTTCTTT.

The chain couples TRBV27 to TRBJ2-1, with D possibly TRBD2 on 5 matching bases. This CDR3 contains 13 residues. CDR1 MNHEY and CDR2 SMNVEV come from the germline V gene (reference sequence). V was pared by 6 bases and J by 6 bases, with 12 bases between. CDR3 in DNA: TGTGCCAGCAGCCACGGGGTTGCCAATGAGCAGTTCTTC. Protein sequence: CASSHGVANEQFF.

This chain links TRBV5-4 with TRBJ2-7; D is perhaps TRBD1 or TRBD2 (5 bases each). The CDR3 has 14 amino acids. The germline V gene has CDR1 SGHNT and CDR2 YYREEE (reference sequence). Trimming shortened V by 4 bases and J by 5 bases, and 16 bases separated the two germline ends. The CDR3 region is CASSPLGVLHEQYF. CDR3 bases: TGTGCCAGCAGCCCCCTGGGGGTACTCCACGAGCAGTACTTC. Looking up the rest from reference TRBV5-4 and TRBJ2-7 gives the full variable domain: ETGVTQSPTHLIKTRGQQVTLRCSSQSGHNTVSWYQQALGQGPQFIFQYYREEENGRGNFPPRFSGLQFPNYSSELNVNALELDDSALYLCASSPLGVLHEQYFGPGTRLTVT.

The chain joins TRBV5-4 to TRBJ2-7; D call uncertain. This CDR3 contains 12 residues. V lost 2 bases to trimming and J lost 7 bases, with 10 bases between them. Germline CDR1 and CDR2: SGHNT and YYREEE (reference sequence). This CDR3 is CASSFEVREQYF. The CDR3 DNA reads as TGTGCCAGCAGCTTTGAAGTCAGGGAGCAGTACTTC.

The rearrangement uses TRBV4-1 and TRBJ2-5, with D possibly matching TRBD2 (5 bases). The V end was cut by 1 base, the J end by 7 bases, with 13 bases between. The germline CDR1 and CDR2 sequences are MGHRA and YSYEKL. CDR3 size: 14 residues. The CDR3 loop reads CASSQVGELRTQYF. The DNA for the CDR3 is TGCGCCAGCAGCCAAGTCGGGGAGCTGCGGACCCAGTACTTC.

The chain uses TRBV19 and TRBJ2-7; the match to TRBD2 covers 9 bases. Germline-derived CDR1 and CDR2 are LNHDA and SQIVND (reference sequence). CDR3 length equals 16 residues. V lost 2 bases, J lost 0 bases, and 5 bases stayed unmatched. The CDR3 here is CASSILAGPTSYEQYF. For the CDR3, the DNA is TGTGCCAGTAGTATACTAGCGGGGCCAACCTCCTACGAGCAGTACTTC.

The rearrangement joins TRBV7-2 to TRBJ1-3; D is undetermined. Between the trimmed V and J ends, which lost 1 base and 0 bases, there was a span of 16 bases. Germline V lookup: CDR1 SGHTA, CDR2 FQGNSA. The CDR3 loop spans 18 amino acids. CDR3 nucleotides: TGTGCCAGCAGCTTAGGGGATTCGAGTGAAAGCTCTGGAAACACCATATATTTT. Translation gives CASSLGDSSESSGNTIYF.

This chain uses TRBV10-2 with TRBJ1-3; 9 bases map to TRBD1. Trimming at V came to 6 bases and at J to 4 bases, leaving 7 bases not matched to a gene. Germline CDR1 and CDR2: WSHSY and SAAADI. The CDR3 is 15 amino acids. The CDR3 loop reads CASSPPQGAGNTIYF. DNA of the CDR3: TGCGCCAGCAGCCCCCCACAGGGGGCCGGAAACACCATATATTTT.

The chain uses TRBV29-1 and TRBJ2-7, with 9 bases aligning to TRBD1. Trimming cost V 3 bases and J 2 bases; bases outside gene matches: 2. The CDR3 is 13 residues long. CDR1 SQVTM and CDR2 ANQGSEA come from the germline V gene. The CDR3 DNA reads TGCAGCGTTGAGGGGGACAGGGCCTACGAGCAGTACTTC. Translation gives CSVEGDRAYEQYF.

The genes are TRBV6-5 and TRBJ2-3; TRBD1 aligns across 7 bases. Germline V CDR1 and CDR2: MNHEY, SVGAGI. The V gene end was trimmed by 2 bases and the J gene end by 6 bases; junction bases not matched to a gene: 5. CDR3 length: 14 residues. The CDR3 protein is CASSYLDREDTQYF. The DNA for the CDR3 is TGTGCCAGCAGTTACCTAGACAGGGAGGATACGCAGTATTTT.

V is TRBV7-9 and J is TRBJ2-3, with 9 nucleotides matching TRBD2. CDR3 length equals 17 residues. Germline-derived CDR1 and CDR2 are SEHNR and FQNEAQ (reference sequence). The V segment lost 0 bases and the J segment 2 bases; nucleotides outside the gene matches: 6. The DNA of the CDR3 is TGTGCCAGCAGCTTAGCGCGGCGGGGGGGAGACACAGATACGCAGTATTTT. As protein: CASSLARRGGDTDTQYF.

This chain links TRBV7-9 with TRBJ1-1; weak D call: TRBD1 (5 bases). Germline V gives CDR1 SEHNR, CDR2 FQNEAQ (reference sequence). The CDR3 has 15 amino acids. V gave up 5 bases and J gave up 4 bases, with 17 bases separating them. The CDR3 protein is CASSLPGGMGTEAFF. CDR3 DNA sequence: TGTGCCAGCAGCCTTCCCGGGGGAATGGGCACTGAAGCTTTCTTT.

The V and J genes are TRBV2 and TRBJ1-1; 9 nucleotides line up with TRBD1. Germline V lookup: CDR1 SNHLY, CDR2 FYNNEI. Trimming removed 7 bases from V and 3 bases from J; junction bases left unmatched: 12. This CDR3 contains 16 residues. CDR3 region: CASTQGWGDRDTEAFF. Here the CDR3 DNA reads TGTGCCAGCACCCAGGGGTGGGGGGACAGGGACACTGAAGCTTTCTTT.

This clone was seen once. V gene TRBV19 combines with J gene TRBJ2-6; TRBD1 is a possible D gene (6 bases). Germline lookup yields CDR1 LNHDA and CDR2 SQIVND (reference sequence). V dropped 6 bases and J dropped 0 bases, with 21 bases sitting between them. CDR3 length equals 19 residues. The CDR3 DNA reads TGTGCCAGTAGCCAATTCGGGACACCCAAAAGCTCTGGGGCCAACGTCCTGACTTTC. Translation gives CASSQFGTPKSSGANVLTF.